This T cell receptor beta chain stems from a study of T cell changes during pregnancy in multiple sclerosis. Deletions cut 1 base from V and 3 bases from J, with 6 bases between. This CDR3 has 14 residues. Germline-derived CDR1 and CDR2 are SGHVS and FQNEAQ. Here immunoSEQ multiplex PCR was the method, and the copy in TCRdb shows in-frame clones only, minus some. The data hold more than 85,000 clones, with approximately 94% observed a single time. This clone was counted between two and nine times. This chain connects TRBV7-8 to TRBJ1-4; no clear D. The starting material was peripheral blood, obtained in the second trimester of pregnancy. This receptor was taken from a female donor with multiple sclerosis, enrolled in a pregnancy study. CDR3: CASSLVRSNEKLFF. The CDR3 region has the DNA TGTGCCAGCAGCTTAGTTAGATCTAATGAAAAACTGTTTTTT.